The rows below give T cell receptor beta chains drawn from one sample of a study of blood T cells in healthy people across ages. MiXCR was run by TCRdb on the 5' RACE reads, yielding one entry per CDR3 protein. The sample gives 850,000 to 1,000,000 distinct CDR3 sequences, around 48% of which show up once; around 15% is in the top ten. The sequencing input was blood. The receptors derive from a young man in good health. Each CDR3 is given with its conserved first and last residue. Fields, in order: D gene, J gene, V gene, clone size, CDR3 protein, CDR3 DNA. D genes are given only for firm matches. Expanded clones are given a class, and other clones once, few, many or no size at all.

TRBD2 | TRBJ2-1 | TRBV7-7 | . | CASSLGLATSNEQFF | TGTGCTAGCAGCCTGGGACTAGCTACCTCCAATGAGCAGTTCTTC
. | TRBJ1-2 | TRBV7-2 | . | CASSRDGQPIYGYTF | TGTGCCAGCAGCAGAGACGGACAACCGATCTATGGCTACACCTTC
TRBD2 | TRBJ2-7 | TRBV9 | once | CASSVEVGLASGEQYF | TGTGCCAGCAGCGTAGAGGTCGGACTAGCTTCAGGCGAGCAGTACTTC
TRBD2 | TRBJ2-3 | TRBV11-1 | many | CASSQRTSGGRSTQYF | TGTGCCAGCAGCCAACGAACTAGCGGCGGAAGGTCTACGCAGTATTTT
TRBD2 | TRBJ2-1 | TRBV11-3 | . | CASSLVLGGEGNEQFF | TGTGCCAGCAGCTTAGTCTTGGGCGGGGAGGGCAATGAGCAGTTCTTC
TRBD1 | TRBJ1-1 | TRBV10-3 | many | CAISESLTQGATEAFF | TGTGCCATCAGTGAGTCTCTCACGCAGGGGGCCACTGAAGCTTTCTTT
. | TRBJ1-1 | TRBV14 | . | CASSRWTAEAFF | TGTGCCAGCAGCCGATGGACAGCTGAAGCTTTCTTT
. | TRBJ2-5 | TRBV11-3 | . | CASRTARGLQETQYF | TGTGCCAGCAGGACGGCTCGGGGTCTCCAAGAGACCCAGTACTTC
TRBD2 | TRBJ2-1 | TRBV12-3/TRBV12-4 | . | CASSLGLASKNEQFF | TGTGCCAGCAGTCTAGGACTAGCGAGCAAAAATGAGCAGTTCTTC
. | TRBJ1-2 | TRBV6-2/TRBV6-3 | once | CASSYRAGTRGYTF | TGTGCCAGCAGTTACCGCGCCGGGACACGTGGCTACACCTTC
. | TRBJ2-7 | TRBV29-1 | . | CSVEERTARYF | TGCAGCGTTGAGGAACGGACGGCAAGGTACTTC
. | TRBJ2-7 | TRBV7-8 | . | CASSLAGFGEQYF | TGTGCCAGCAGCTTAGCAGGGTTCGGCGAGCAGTACTTC
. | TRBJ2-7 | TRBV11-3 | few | CASSQRRVVSNEQYF | TGTGCCAGCAGCCAACGGCGGGTGGTGAGTAATGAGCAGTACTTC
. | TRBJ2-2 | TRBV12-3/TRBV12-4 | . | CASSLAGGGRRSGELFF | TGTGCCAGCAGTTTAGCGGGCGGAGGTCGAAGGTCGGGGGAGCTGTTTTTT
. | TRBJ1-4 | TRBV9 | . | CASSEGRLRANEKLFF | TGTGCCAGCAGCGAGGGCAGACTACGTGCTAATGAAAAACTGTTTTTT
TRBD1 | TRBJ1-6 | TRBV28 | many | CASRPGTDNSPLHF | TGTGCCAGCAGGCCCGGGACAGATAATTCACCCCTCCACTTT
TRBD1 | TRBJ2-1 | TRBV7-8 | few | CASSSRGRGRSNEQFF | TGTGCCAGCAGCTCCCGGGGCAGGGGGCGCAGCAATGAGCAGTTCTTC
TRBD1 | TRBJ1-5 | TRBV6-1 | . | CASSAYPGQSNQPQHF | TGTGCCAGCAGTGCTTATCCGGGACAGTCCAATCAGCCCCAGCATTTT
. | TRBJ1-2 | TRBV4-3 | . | CASSQEAGPYGYTF | TGCGCCAGCAGCCAAGAAGCCGGGCCCTATGGCTACACCTTC
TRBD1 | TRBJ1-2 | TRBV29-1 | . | CSVESGADRGYGYTF | TGCAGCGTTGAATCCGGAGCGGACAGGGGCTATGGCTACACCTTC
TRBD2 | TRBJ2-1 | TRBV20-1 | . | CSARVPIAGANEQFF | TGCAGTGCTAGAGTCCCAATAGCGGGAGCCAATGAGCAGTTCTTC
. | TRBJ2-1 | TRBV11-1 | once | CASRPVGGLVDEQFF | TGTGCCAGCAGACCCGTGGGGGGGCTAGTCGATGAGCAGTTCTTC
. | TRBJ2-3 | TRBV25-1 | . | CASAVADTDTQYF | TGTGCCAGCGCGGTAGCGGACACAGATACGCAGTATTTT
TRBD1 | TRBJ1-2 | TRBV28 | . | CASKGTVYGYTF | TGCGCCAGCAAGGGGACAGTTTATGGCTACACCTTC
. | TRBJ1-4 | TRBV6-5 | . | CASSSPAVGEKLFF | TGTGCCAGCAGTTCCCCGGCGGTTGGCGAAAAACTGTTTTTT
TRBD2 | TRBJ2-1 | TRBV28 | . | CASPPPSGISYNEQFF | TGTGCCAGCCCCCCGCCGAGCGGGATCTCCTACAATGAGCAGTTCTTC
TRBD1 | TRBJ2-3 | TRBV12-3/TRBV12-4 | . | CASRKGQGVSDTQYF | TGTGCCAGCAGGAAGGGACAGGGAGTTTCAGATACGCAGTATTTT
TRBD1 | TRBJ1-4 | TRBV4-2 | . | CASSQEDRRHEKLFF | TGTGCCAGCAGCCAAGAGGACAGGAGGCACGAAAAACTGTTTTTT
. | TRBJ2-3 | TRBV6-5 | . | CTSSPPGGSADTQYF | TGTACCAGCAGCCCTCCGGGGGGCAGCGCAGATACGCAGTATTTT
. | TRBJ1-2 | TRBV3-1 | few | CASSQGHYGYTF | TGTGCCAGCAGCCAGGGCCACTATGGCTACACCTTC
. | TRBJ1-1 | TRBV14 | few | CASSQDGWGGDTEAFF | TGTGCCAGCAGCCAAGATGGGTGGGGGGGGGACACTGAAGCTTTCTTT
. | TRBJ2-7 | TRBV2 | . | CASRPYYEQYF | TGTGCCAGCAGGCCGTACTACGAGCAGTACTTC
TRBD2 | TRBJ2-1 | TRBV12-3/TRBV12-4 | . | CASSRLAGGRNEQFF | TGTGCCAGCAGTCGACTAGCGGGGGGGCGGAATGAGCAGTTCTTC
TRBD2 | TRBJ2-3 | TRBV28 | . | CASRSAGGLRDTQYF | TGTGCCAGCAGGTCAGCGGGGGGATTGAGAGATACGCAGTATTTT
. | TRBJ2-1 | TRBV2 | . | CASSEQQNNEQFF | TGTGCCAGCAGTGAACAACAGAACAATGAGCAGTTCTTC
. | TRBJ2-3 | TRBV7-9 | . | CASRRGVTDTQYF | TGTGCCAGCAGGAGAGGGGTAACAGATACGCAGTATTTT
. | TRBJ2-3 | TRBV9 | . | CASSESPGHTDTQYF | TGTGCCAGCAGCGAGAGCCCGGGGCACACAGATACGCAGTATTTT
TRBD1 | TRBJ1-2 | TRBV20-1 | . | CSARDQQGTLWGQGGGYTF | TGCAGTGCTAGAGATCAGCAGGGAACATTGTGGGGACAGGGAGGTGGCTACACCTTC
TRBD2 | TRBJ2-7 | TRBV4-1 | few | CASSQVLAVTYEQYF | TGCGCCAGCAGCCAAGTACTAGCGGTGACCTACGAGCAGTACTTC